The sequence of this T cell receptor beta chain was determined in a study of cytomegalovirus exposure and HLA in healthy donors. Study results and caveats: Most TCR sequences were seen very rarely across donors, but some public TCRs occurred in many.

V was trimmed by 1 base and J by 3 bases, leaving 10 bases between them. CDR3 length: 14 amino acids. Per germline, CDR1 SGHRS and CDR2 YFSETQ. The method was immunoSEQ multiplex PCR; TCRdb's version includes in-frame clones alone and lacks a portion of them. The sample lists roughly 130,000 clones, roughly 86% seen once, with approximately 1.5% in the top ten. The donors were part of the validation cohort of 100 to 150 subjects. That cohort was separate from the first cohort, which comprised 500 to 700 subjects. Turning to this clone: Its matching antigen is unknown.

The sequenced sample was PBMCs. The sequence was obtained from a man younger than 45 in good health and CMV-seronegative. This chain joins TRBV5-1 and TRBJ1-2, with D unresolved. CDR3 DNA sequence: TGCGCCAGCAGCTTGACGGGGTTTGACTATGGCTACACCTTC. Residues: CASSLTGFDYGYTF.